These T cell receptor beta chains were read from a single sample in a study of vaccination effects on CD4 cells after COVID-19. The table came from immunoSEQ multiplex PCR; TCRdb's copy has only in-frame clones and leaves some out. This table has more than 50,000 clones, over 65% appearing once. These receptors have no known antigen. Specimen: CD4+ T cells from PBMCs cultured without peptide, collected before COVID-19 vaccination. These receptors all stem from a human donor who received a COVID-19 vaccine. Each CDR3 is given with its conserved first and last residue. D genes are given only for firm matches. For some rows the clone size is stated as once, few or many, or as a class when expanded; others skip it.

once	TRBV27	TRBJ1-1	-	TGTGCCAGCAGCAAGAGGGGGATTCGCGGCACTGAAGCTTTCTTT	CASSKRGIRGTEAFF
-	TRBV5-6	TRBJ1-2	-	TGTGCCAGCAGCTCCCCGGGGACGGAGGACTACTATGGCTACACCTTC	CASSSPGTEDYYGYTF
few	TRBV5-1	TRBJ1-6	-	TGCGCCAGCAGCTTAGATAGACCGGTGACGGTTTATTCACCCCTCCACTTT	CASSLDRPVTVYSPLHF
-	TRBV6-4	TRBJ2-2	-	TGTGCCAGCAGAACAGGAATCACCGGGGAGCTGTTTTTT	CASRTGITGELFF
-	TRBV14	TRBJ1-1	-	TGTGCCAGCAGCCCCCTTGGGGGCAAAGCTTTCTTT	CASSPLGGKAFF
once	TRBV5-1	TRBJ2-1	TRBD2	TGCGCCAGCAGCTCCCGGGGGGGGAACCTCCATGAGCAGTTCTTC	CASSSRGGNLHEQFF
once	TRBV12-3/TRBV12-4	TRBJ1-1	-	TGTGCCAGCAGTTTTACGGATAACACTGAAGCTTTCTTT	CASSFTDNTEAFF
-	TRBV7-2	TRBJ1-2	-	TGTGCCAGCAGCGCGCACAGGGCTCAGTATGGCTACACCTTC	CASSAHRAQYGYTF
few	TRBV7-2	TRBJ2-3	TRBD2	TGTGCCAGCAGCCCGGGGGGGCCCCGAGCAGATACGCAGTATTTT	CASSPGGPRADTQYF
once	TRBV13	TRBJ1-4	-	TGTGCCAGCAGCCCGCCGAATGGCCCTGAGGAAAAACTGTTTTTT	CASSPPNGPEEKLFF
-	TRBV7-3	TRBJ2-6	-	TGTGCCAGCAGCTTAACAGGGTCTGGGGCCAACGTCCTGACTTTC	CASSLTGSGANVLTF
once	TRBV24-1	TRBJ2-1	TRBD1	TGTGCCACCAGTGACCCGGACAGGGTAAAGAATGAGCAGTTCTTC	CATSDPDRVKNEQFF
-	TRBV2	TRBJ1-6	-	TGTGCCAGCGGTGGGGTAGAGCGATCACCCCTCCACTTT	CASGGVERSPLHF
few	TRBV4-1	TRBJ1-1	-	TGCGCCAGCAGCCCCCCAAACAGGTACACTGAAGCTTTCTTT	CASSPPNRYTEAFF
-	TRBV7-2	TRBJ2-4	-	TGTGCCAGCAGCATTTACTGGGGCGGGGATAACATTCAGTACTTC	CASSIYWGGDNIQYF
few	TRBV6-2/TRBV6-3	TRBJ1-1	-	TGTGCCAGCAGTTACAAAGTGACAGGTAACGGAGGGAACACTGAAGCTTTCTTT	CASSYKVTGNGGNTEAFF
-	TRBV6-5	TRBJ1-2	TRBD1	TGTGCCAGCAGTTACGATCGACGGGACAGCTCCTATGGCTACACCTTC	CASSYDRRDSSYGYTF
-	TRBV18	TRBJ1-6	-	TGTGCCAGCTCACCATCCACTCAGGGTAATTCACCCCTCCACTTT	CASSPSTQGNSPLHF
once	TRBV9	TRBJ2-2	-	TGTGCCAGCAGCGTAGCTGGAGGGGGCTGGACCGGGGAGCTGTTTTTT	CASSVAGGGWTGELFF
-	TRBV4-2	TRBJ1-1	-	TGTGCCAGCACCCACGGTGACAGCTCGAACACTGAAGCTTTCTTT	CASTHGDSSNTEAFF
-	TRBV29-1	TRBJ2-5	TRBD2	TGCAGCGTAGCGTACGGGGGGGCCGGGGAGACCCAGTACTTC	CSVAYGGAGETQYF
-	TRBV7-3	TRBJ1-2	TRBD1	TGTGCCAGCAGCTTAAGTCCAGGGGGCTATGGCTACACCTTC	CASSLSPGGYGYTF
-	TRBV27	TRBJ1-5	-	TGTGCCAGCAGTTATGGGCTCCAGGGGCCCCAGCATTTT	CASSYGLQGPQHF
-	TRBV7-7	TRBJ1-2	TRBD1	TGTGCCAGCAGCTTAGTATCAGTCTGGACAGGGGGCGGCTACACCTTC	CASSLVSVWTGGGYTF
-	TRBV19	TRBJ2-6	-	TGTGCCAGTAGTTCTACAGAGAGCTCTGGGGCCAACGTCCTGACTTTC	CASSSTESSGANVLTF
-	TRBV2	TRBJ1-1	-	TGTGCCAGCAGTGACAATCAGGGGTACACTGAAGCTTTCTTT	CASSDNQGYTEAFF
-	TRBV6-4	TRBJ1-6	-	TGTGCCAGCAGTGACCAGCTGTCTCGGCCCCGAAAAAGTCGCTATAATTCACCCCTCCACTTT	CASSDQLSRPRKSRYNSPLHF
few	TRBV28	TRBJ1-3	-	TGTGCCAGCAGTTCAAGGACAGCTGGAAACACCATATATTTT	CASSSRTAGNTIYF
-	TRBV24-1	TRBJ1-4	TRBD1	TGTGCCACCAGTGAGTCCGGGACAGGGAATGAAAAACTGTTTTTT	CATSESGTGNEKLFF
-	TRBV27	TRBJ1-2	-	TGTGCCAGCAGTTTAGCGGCAGGGACCTATGGCTACACCTTC	CASSLAAGTYGYTF
-	TRBV9	TRBJ2-5	-	TGTGCCAGCAGCGTAACCCCCGTGAGGGTTCAAGAGACCCAGTACTTC	CASSVTPVRVQETQYF
-	TRBV2	TRBJ1-6	TRBD1	TGTGCCAGCAGAGTCGGGACAGACAATTCACCCCTCCACTTT	CASRVGTDNSPLHF